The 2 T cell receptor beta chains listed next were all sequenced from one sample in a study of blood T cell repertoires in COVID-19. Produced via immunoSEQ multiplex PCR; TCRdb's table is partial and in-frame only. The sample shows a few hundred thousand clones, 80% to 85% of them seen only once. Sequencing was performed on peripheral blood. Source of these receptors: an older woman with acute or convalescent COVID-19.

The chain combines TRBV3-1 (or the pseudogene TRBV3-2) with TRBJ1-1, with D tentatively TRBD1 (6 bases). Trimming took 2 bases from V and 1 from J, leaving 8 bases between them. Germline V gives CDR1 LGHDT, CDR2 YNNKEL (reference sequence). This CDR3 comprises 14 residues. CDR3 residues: CASSQQQGNTEAFF. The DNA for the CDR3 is TGTGCCAGCAGCCAACAACAGGGGAACACTGAAGCTTTCTTT.

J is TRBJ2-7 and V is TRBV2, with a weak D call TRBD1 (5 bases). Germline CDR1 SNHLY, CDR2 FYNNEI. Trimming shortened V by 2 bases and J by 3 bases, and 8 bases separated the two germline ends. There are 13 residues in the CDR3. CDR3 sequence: CASSERGIYEQYF. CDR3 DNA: TGTGCCAGCAGTGAAAGGGGTATCTACGAGCAGTACTTC.